The 12 T cell receptor beta chains presented below share a single source sample, sequenced in a study of OX40 agonist ivuxolimab in advanced cancers. Receptor amplification or capture employed the immunoSEQ multiplex PCR assay. The clones in this table, taken by TCRdb from immuneACCESS, are in-frame only. Not every clone is retained; where verified, under half of the shortfall comes from an unresolved V gene, and the cause of the rest is unknown. Present in this sample are 90,000 to 150,000 clones, over 75% of which were seen just once. The leading ten clones occupy 0.55% of the sample. The material was CD4+ or CD8+ T cells sorted from blood, obtained in a trial of the OX40 agonist ivuxolimab. The receptors were gathered from an adult with an advanced solid tumor such as melanoma, head and neck, liver or kidney cancer.

The table lists this clone with a few counts. This chain uses TRBV28 with TRBJ1-6; D might be TRBD1 (5 bases). The CDR3 extends over 18 amino acids. Germline CDR1 MDHEN, CDR2 SYDVKM. The V end lost 5 bases, the J end lost 1 base, and 18 bases lay between the germline ends. CDR3 in DNA: TGTGCCAGCAGTATAGTAGGGGTTCTGGGATCCTATAATTCACCCCTCCACTTT. It yields the protein CASSIVGVLGSYNSPLHF.

This clone showed up just a few times. The V call is TRBV7-2, the J call TRBJ1-5; 7 positions agree with TRBD1. The V segment lost 2 bases and the J segment 2 bases; nucleotides outside the gene matches: 3. The germline V gene encodes CDR1 SGHTA and CDR2 FQGNSA. The CDR3 totals 15 residues. CDR3 in DNA: TGTGCCAGCAGCTTAAAGGGGGCTGGCAATCAGCCCCAGCATTTT. Translated: CASSLKGAGNQPQHF.

This rearrangement joins TRBV30 to TRBJ2-1, with 9 bases that match TRBD1. The germline CDR1 and CDR2 sequences are GTSNPN and SVGIG (reference sequence). This CDR3 comprises 14 residues. J lost 7 bases, V lost 6 bases, and 10 bases had no gene match. The DNA for the CDR3 is TGTGCCTGTACGTGGGACAGGGTGGGGAATGAGCAGTTCTTC. As protein: CACTWDRVGNEQFF.

V and J are TRBV7-8 and TRBJ2-7; 7 bases are a match to TRBD2. This CDR3 has 16 residues. Looked up from germline, CDR1 is SGHVS and CDR2 is FQNEAQ. Trimming cost V 6 bases and J 2 bases; bases outside gene matches: 13. The chain's CDR3 is CASSPSLYGGTYEQYF. DNA of the CDR3: TGTGCCAGCAGTCCCAGTCTTTACGGGGGGACCTACGAGCAGTACTTC. Full variable domain (outside the CDR3, taken from reference TRBV7-8 and TRBJ2-7): GAGVSQSPRYKVAKRGQDVALRCDPISGHVSLFWYQQALGQGPEFLTYFQNEAQLDKSGLPSDRFFAERPEGSVSTLKIQRTQQEDSAVYLCASSPSLYGGTYEQYFGPGTRLTVT.

The chain joins TRBV7-2 to TRBJ2-5; D might be TRBD1 (5 bases). This CDR3 contains 16 residues. From germline, CDR1 is SGHTA and CDR2 FQGNSA. V was shortened by 1 base and J by 1 base, with 13 bases between the two germline ends. CDR3 region: CASSLGGSNIQETQYF. The CDR3 nucleotides read TGTGCCAGCAGCTTAGGGGGCAGCAACATCCAAGAGACCCAGTACTTC. Together with reference TRBV7-2 and TRBJ2-5, the CDR3 gives the full variable domain: GAGVSQSPSNKVTEKGKDVELRCDPISGHTALYWYRQSLGQGLEFLIYFQGNSAPDKSGLPSDRFSAERTGGSVSTLTIQRTQQEDSAVYLCASSLGGSNIQETQYFGPGTRLLVL.

The chain recombines TRBV2 with TRBJ1-5; TRBD1 is a possible D gene (6 bases). Germline-derived CDR1 and CDR2 are SNHLY and FYNNEI. The germline V and J ends were trimmed by 2 bases and 6 bases, with 20 bases remaining between them. This CDR3 region has 17 residues. Here the CDR3 DNA reads TGTGCCAGCAGTGAAAGGGGGGAGGGGAGAGGTGGTCAGCCCCAGCATTTT. Residues: CASSERGEGRGGQPQHF. Full variable domain (outside the CDR3, taken from reference TRBV2 and TRBJ1-5): EPEVTQTPSHQVTQMGQEVILRCVPISNHLYFYWYRQILGQKVEFLVSFYNNEISEKSEIFDDQFSVERPDGSNFTLKIRSTKLEDSAMYFCASSERGEGRGGQPQHFGDGTRLSIL.

This clone was counted a few times. J is TRBJ1-6 and V is TRBV5-1; 8 nucleotides agree with TRBD1. Per the germline V gene, CDR1 is SGHRS and CDR2 is YFSETQ. This CDR3 is built from 15 residues. The V gene end was trimmed by 2 bases and the J gene end by 10 bases; junction bases not matched to a gene: 8. CDR3 in DNA: TGCGCCAGCAGCTTATCGGGACAGGTGTTATCACCCCTCCACTTT. This gives the protein CASSLSGQVLSPLHF.

A few counts support this clone. The genes are TRBV7-9 and TRBJ1-5, with 9 bases fitting TRBD1. The CDR3 covers 14 residues. The V gene's germline CDR1 is SEHNR and CDR2 FQNEAQ (reference sequence). V gave up 3 bases and J gave up 7 bases; unmatched junction bases: 4. The CDR3 protein is CASSLGQGEQPQHF. Written as DNA, the CDR3 is TGTGCCAGCAGCTTGGGACAGGGTGAGCAGCCCCAGCATTTT.

This clone appeared once. CDR3 sequence (DNA): TGTGCCATCAGTGAAGGGGAAACTGAAGCTTTCTTT. Its protein product is CAISEGETEAFF. The chain uses TRBV10-3 and TRBJ1-1, with D possibly being TRBD1 (5 bases). V shed 3 bases and J shed 5 bases, with 7 bases lying between them. CDR1 and CDR2 from the germline V gene are ENHRY and SYGVKD. The CDR3 is made up of 12 amino acids.

V and J are TRBV6-6 and TRBJ2-7; perhaps D is TRBD1 or TRBD2 (6 bases each). Germline loops: CDR1 MNHNY, CDR2 SVGAGI (reference sequence). Between the trimmed V and J ends, which lost 6 bases and 5 bases, there was a span of 11 bases. This CDR3 is 12 amino acids long. This CDR3 is CASSGGGDEQYF. The DNA for the CDR3 is TGTGCCAGCAGCGGGGGCGGGGACGAGCAGTACTTC.

The CDR3 sequence: CASSYPGTQNTEAFF. The CDR3 region has the DNA TGTGCCAGCAGTTACCCCGGGACTCAGAACACTGAAGCTTTCTTT. The V call is TRBV28, the J call TRBJ1-1; possible D gene TRBD1, 5 bases. V was pared by 4 bases and J by 1 base, with 13 bases between. The germline V gene has CDR1 MDHEN and CDR2 SYDVKM. This CDR3 is built from 15 residues.

The count of this clone is one. V gene TRBV6-6 combines with J gene TRBJ2-7; a weak D match, TRBD2 (6 bases). This CDR3 spans 13 amino acids. Germline-derived CDR1 and CDR2 are MNHNY and SVGAGI (reference sequence). Trimming took 10 bases from V and 3 from J, leaving 16 bases between them. The CDR3 region is CAIERGLGYEQYF. For the CDR3, the DNA is TGTGCCATCGAACGGGGGTTGGGCTACGAGCAGTACTTC.